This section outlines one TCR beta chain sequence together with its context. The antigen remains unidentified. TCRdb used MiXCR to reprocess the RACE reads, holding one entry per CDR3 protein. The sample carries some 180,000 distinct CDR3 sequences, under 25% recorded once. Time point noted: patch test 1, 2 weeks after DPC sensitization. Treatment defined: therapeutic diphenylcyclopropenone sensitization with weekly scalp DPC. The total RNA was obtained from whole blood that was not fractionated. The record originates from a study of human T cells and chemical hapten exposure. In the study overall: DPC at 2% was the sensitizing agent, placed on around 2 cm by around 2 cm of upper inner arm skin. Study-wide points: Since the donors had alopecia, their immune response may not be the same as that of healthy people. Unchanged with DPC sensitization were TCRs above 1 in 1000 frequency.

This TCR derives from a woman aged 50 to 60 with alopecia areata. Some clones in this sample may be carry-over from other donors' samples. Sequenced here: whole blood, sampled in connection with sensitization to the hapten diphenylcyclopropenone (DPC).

This CDR3 is CASSQTRTGGPGYTF. The CDR3 nucleotides are TGTGCCAGCAGCCAAACAAGGACAGGGGGCCCTGGCTACACCTTC. The chain couples TRBV3-1 to TRBJ1-2, with 11 bases identical to TRBD1. The CDR3 is made up of 15 amino acids. Germline lookup yields CDR1 LGHDT and CDR2 YNNKEL (reference sequence). Trimming took 2 bases from V and 7 from J; bases not matched to a gene: 6.